The entry below describes one T cell receptor (beta chain). The antigen is undetermined. The CDR3 is made up of 13 amino acids. Germline V gene data show CDR1 as SGHVS and CDR2 as FNYEAQ. The germline V and J ends were trimmed by 6 bases and 1 base, with 9 bases remaining between them. This specimen belongs to a study of vaccination and CD4 T cells after COVID-19. TCRdb re-called the PCR reads through MiXCR, storing one row per CDR3 protein. The sample lists 12,000 to 15,000 distinct CDR3 sequences, 65% to 70% occurring once. Study-level points and caveats: A nonsignificant rise from around 20 to 38 was seen in the median number of SARS-CoV-2-reactive clonotypes.

J is TRBJ1-1 and V is TRBV7-6, with a tentative D call TRBD1 (5 bases). The TCR was taken from a human donor who had recovered from COVID-19. The sequencing here drew on CD4+ T cells from blood, taken after SARS-CoV-2 vaccination. CDR3 loop: CASRSGRNTEAFF. As DNA, the CDR3 is TGTGCCAGCAGATCGGGACGGAACACTGAAGCTTTCTTT.